The sequence of this TCR beta chain was determined in a study of memory CD4+ T cells and cytomegalovirus serostatus. Study details: Donors were healthy Belgian adults, under 10 CMV seropositive and approximately 25 seronegative. Study-level results: Suggested: most of the CMV-linked TCR signature lies in CD4+ memory cells. Of more than 150 reported CMV TCRbeta sequences, 60 to 85 were found in memory CD4+ repertoires. A US-trained random forest predicted CMV serostatus with median AUC roughly 0.9.

Measured with immunoSEQ multiplex PCR; TCRdb has only the in-frame clones, and not every one. This sample carries 48,000 or so clones, around 80% of them seen once, and the ten largest clones take roughly 0.76%. The CDR3 has 14 residues. V was cut by 8 bases and J by 8 bases, with 16 bases left in between. Germline CDR1 reads SGHAT; CDR2 reads FQDESV (reference sequence). On this clone: Its antigen is currently unknown.

The sort gate was single viable CD3+CD4+CD8-CD45RO+ cells for memory CD4+ T cells. The specimen was memory CD4+ T cells from blood. The clonotype comes from an adult in good health and CMV-seronegative. The chain is built from TRBV11-1 and TRBJ1-6; D not certain. The DNA for the CDR3 is TGTGCCAGCCGAGGGCCCGGGGAGTATTCACCCCTCCACTTT. Residues: CASRGPGEYSPLHF.